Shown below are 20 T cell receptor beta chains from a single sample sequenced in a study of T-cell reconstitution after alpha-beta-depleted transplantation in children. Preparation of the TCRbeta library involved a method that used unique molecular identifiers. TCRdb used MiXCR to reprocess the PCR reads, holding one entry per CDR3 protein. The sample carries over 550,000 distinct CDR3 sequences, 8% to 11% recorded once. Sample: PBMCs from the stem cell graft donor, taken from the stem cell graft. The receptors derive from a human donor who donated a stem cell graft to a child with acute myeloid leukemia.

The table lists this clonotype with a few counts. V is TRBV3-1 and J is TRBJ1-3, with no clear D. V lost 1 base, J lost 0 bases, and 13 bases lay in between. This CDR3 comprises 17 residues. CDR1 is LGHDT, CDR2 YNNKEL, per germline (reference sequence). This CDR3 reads CASSQVMEVSSGNTIYF. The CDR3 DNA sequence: TGTGCCAGCAGCCAAGTGATGGAGGTCAGCTCTGGAAACACCATATATTTT.

This CDR3 reads CASRPDRFNQPQHF. Written as DNA, the CDR3 is TGTGCCAGCAGACCGGACAGGTTTAATCAGCCCCAGCATTTT. This chain connects TRBV28 to TRBJ1-5, with 7 nucleotides matching TRBD1. The CDR3 contains 14 residues. CDR1 and CDR2 (germline): MDHEN, SYDVKM. Germline trimming cut 6 bases from V and 4 bases from J; bases unmatched to any gene: 6.

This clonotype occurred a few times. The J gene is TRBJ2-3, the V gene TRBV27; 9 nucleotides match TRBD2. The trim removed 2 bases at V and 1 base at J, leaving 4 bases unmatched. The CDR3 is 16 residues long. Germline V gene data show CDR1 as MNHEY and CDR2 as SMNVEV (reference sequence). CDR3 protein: CASSLRVAGGTDTQYF. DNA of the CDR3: TGTGCCAGCAGTTTAAGGGTAGCGGGAGGCACAGATACGCAGTATTTT.

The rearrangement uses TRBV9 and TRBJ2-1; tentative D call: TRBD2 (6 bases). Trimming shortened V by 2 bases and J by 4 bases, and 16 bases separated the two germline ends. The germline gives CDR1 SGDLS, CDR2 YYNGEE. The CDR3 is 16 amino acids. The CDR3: CASSVTGSSGYNEQFF. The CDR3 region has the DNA TGTGCCAGCAGCGTGACCGGGAGCTCGGGATACAATGAGCAGTTCTTC.

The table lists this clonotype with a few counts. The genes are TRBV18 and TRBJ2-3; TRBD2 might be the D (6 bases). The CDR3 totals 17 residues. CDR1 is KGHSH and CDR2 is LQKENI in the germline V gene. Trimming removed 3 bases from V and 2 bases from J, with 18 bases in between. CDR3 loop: CASSPVPLAEITDTQYF. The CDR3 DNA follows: TGTGCCAGCTCACCGGTCCCTTTAGCGGAGATCACAGATACGCAGTATTTT.

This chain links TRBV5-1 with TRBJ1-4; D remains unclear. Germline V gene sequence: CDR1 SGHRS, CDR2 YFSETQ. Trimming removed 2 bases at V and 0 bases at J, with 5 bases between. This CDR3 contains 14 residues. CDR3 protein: CASSLGTTNEKLFF. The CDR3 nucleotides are TGCGCCAGCAGCTTAGGAACAACTAATGAAAAACTGTTTTTT.

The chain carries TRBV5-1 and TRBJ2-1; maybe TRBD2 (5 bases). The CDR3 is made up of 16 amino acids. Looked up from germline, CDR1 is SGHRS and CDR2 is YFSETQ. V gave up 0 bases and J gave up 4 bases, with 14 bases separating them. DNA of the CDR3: TGCGCCAGCAGCTTGGACGGACTCGCTGCGTACAATGAGCAGTTCTTC. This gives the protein CASSLDGLAAYNEQFF.

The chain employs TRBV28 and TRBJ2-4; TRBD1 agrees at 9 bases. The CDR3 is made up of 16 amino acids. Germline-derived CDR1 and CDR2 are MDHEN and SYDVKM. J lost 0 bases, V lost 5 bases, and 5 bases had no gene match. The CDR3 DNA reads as TGTGCCAGCAGTCATTACAGGGGGCTAGCCAAAAACATTCAGTACTTC. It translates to CASSHYRGLAKNIQYF.

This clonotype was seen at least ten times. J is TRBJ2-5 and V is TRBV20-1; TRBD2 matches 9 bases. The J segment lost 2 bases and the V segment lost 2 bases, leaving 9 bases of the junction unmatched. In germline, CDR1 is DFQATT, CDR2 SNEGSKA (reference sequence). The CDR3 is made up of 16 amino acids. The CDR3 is CSARYLAGPTQETQYF. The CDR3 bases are TGCAGTGCTAGATACCTAGCGGGACCTACACAAGAGACCCAGTACTTC.

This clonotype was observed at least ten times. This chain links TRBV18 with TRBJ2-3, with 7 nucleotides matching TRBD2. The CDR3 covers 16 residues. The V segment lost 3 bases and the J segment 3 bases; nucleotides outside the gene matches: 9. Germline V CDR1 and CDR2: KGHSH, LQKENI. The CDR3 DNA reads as TGTGCCAGCTCACCCTCCGTGGCGGGAGCTACAGATACGCAGTATTTT. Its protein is CASSPSVAGATDTQYF.

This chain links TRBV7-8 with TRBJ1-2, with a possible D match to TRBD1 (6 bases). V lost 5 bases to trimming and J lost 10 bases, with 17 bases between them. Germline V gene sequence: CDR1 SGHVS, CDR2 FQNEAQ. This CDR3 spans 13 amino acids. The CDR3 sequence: CASSPQGRPFYTF. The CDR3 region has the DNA TGTGCCAGCAGCCCGCAGGGGAGACCTTTCTACACCTTC.

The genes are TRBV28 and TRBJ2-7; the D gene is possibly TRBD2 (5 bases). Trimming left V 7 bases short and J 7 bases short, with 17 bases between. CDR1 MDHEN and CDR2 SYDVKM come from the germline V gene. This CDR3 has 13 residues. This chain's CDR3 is CASKVAAGMEQYF. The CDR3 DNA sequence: TGTGCCAGCAAGGTGGCGGCGGGTATGGAGCAGTACTTC.

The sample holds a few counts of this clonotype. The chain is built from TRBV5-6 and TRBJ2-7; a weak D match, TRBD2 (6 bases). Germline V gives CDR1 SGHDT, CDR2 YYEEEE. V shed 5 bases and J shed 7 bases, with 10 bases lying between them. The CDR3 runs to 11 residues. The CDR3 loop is CASSRREEQYF. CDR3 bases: TGTGCCAGCAGTCGGCGGGAAGAGCAGTACTTC. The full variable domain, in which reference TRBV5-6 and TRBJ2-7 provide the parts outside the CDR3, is DAGVTQSPTHLIKTRGQQVTLRCSPKSGHDTVSWYQQALGQGPQFIFQYYEEEERQRGNFPDRFSGHQFPNYSSELNVNALLLGDSALYLCASSRREEQYFGPGTRLTVT.

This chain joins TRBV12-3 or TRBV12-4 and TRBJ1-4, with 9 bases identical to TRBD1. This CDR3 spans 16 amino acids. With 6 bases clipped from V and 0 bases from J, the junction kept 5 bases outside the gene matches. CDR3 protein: CASRPGQGSTNEKLFF. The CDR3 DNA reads TGTGCCAGCAGGCCGGGACAGGGATCAACTAATGAAAAACTGTTTTTT.

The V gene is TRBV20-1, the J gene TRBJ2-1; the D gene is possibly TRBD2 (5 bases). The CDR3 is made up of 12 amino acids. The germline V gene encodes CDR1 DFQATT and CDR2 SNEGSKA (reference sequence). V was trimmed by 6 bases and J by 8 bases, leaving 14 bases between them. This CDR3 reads CSALKGAYEQFF. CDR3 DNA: TGCAGTGCCCTCAAGGGAGCTTATGAGCAGTTCTTC.

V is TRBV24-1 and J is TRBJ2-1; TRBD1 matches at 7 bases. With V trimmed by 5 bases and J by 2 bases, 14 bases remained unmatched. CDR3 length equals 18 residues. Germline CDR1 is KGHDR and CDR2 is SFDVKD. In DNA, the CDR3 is TGTGCCACCAGTGCCTCATCCACGGGACAGTCGGCCTACAATGAGCAGTTCTTC. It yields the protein CATSASSTGQSAYNEQFF.

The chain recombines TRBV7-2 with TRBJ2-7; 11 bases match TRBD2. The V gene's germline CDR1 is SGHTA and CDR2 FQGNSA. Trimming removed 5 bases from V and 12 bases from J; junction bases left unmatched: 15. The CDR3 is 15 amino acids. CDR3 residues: CASSPRTSGSFAPYF. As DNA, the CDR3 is TGTGCCAGCAGCCCTCGTACTAGCGGGAGTTTCGCACCGTACTTC.

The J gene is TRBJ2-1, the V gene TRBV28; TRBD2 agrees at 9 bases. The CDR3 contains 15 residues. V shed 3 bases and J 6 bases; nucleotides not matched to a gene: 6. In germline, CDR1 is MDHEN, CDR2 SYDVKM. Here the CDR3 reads CASSLVSGSLNEQFF. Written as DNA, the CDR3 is TGTGCCAGCAGTTTGGTTAGCGGGAGTCTCAATGAGCAGTTCTTC.

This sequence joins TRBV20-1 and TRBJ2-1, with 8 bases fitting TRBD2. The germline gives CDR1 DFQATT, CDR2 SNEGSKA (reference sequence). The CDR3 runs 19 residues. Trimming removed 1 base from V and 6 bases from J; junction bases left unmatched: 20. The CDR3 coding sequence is TGCAGTGCTAGAGTACGCGGGAGGTTTAATAGTCTAGGCTTCAATGAGCAGTTCTTC. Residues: CSARVRGRFNSLGFNEQFF.

CDR3 DNA: TGCAGTGCTAAAGGACAGCCCTACGAGCAGTACTTC. Protein sequence: CSAKGQPYEQYF. The chain employs TRBV20-1 and TRBJ2-7; perhaps TRBD1 as D (6 bases). Trimming shortened V by 4 bases and J by 2 bases, and 9 bases separated the two germline ends. Germline loops: CDR1 DFQATT, CDR2 SNEGSKA (reference sequence). This CDR3 comprises 12 residues.